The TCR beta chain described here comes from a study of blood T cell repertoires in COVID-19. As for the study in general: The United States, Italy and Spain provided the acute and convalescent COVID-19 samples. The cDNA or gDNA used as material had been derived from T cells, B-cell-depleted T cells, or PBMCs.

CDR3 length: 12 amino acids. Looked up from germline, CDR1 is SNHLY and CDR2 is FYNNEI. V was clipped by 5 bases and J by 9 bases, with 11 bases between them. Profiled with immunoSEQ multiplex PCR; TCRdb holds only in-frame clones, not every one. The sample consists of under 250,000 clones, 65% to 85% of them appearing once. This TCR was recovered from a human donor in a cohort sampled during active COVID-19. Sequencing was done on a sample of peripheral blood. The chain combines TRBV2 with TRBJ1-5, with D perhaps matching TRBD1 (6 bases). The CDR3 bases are TGTGCCAGCAGTCTACAGGGTGGGCCCCAGCATTTT. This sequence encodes CASSLQGGPQHF.